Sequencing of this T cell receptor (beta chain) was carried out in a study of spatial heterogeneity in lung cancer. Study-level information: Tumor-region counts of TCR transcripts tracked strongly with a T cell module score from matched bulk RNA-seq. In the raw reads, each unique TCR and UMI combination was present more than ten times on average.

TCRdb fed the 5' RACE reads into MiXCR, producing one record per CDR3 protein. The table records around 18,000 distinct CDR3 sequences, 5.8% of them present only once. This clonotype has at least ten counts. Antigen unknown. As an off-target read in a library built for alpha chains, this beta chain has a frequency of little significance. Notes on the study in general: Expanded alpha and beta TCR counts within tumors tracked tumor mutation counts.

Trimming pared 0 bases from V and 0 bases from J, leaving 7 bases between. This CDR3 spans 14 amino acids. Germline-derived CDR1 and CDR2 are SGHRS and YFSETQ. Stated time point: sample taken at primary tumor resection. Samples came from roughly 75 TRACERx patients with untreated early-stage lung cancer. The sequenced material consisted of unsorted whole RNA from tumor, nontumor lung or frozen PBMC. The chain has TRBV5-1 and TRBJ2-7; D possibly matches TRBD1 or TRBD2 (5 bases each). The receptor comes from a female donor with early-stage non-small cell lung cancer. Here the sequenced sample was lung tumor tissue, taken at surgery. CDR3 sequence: CASSLGGNSYEQYF. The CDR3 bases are TGCGCCAGCAGCTTGGGGGGGAACTCCTACGAGCAGTACTTC.